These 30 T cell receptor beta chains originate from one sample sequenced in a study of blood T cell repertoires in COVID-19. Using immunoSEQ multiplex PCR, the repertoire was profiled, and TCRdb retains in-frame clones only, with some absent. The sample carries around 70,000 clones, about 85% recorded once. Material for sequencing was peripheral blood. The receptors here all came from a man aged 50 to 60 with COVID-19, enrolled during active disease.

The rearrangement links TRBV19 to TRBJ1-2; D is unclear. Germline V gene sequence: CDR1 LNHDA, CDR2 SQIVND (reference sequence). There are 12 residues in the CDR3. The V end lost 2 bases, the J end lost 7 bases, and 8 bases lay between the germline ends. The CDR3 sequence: CASSIPGGGYTF. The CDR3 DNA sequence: TGTGCCAGTAGTATACCCGGCGGTGGCTACACCTTC. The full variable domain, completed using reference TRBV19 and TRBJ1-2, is DGGITQSPKYLFRKEGQNVTLSCEQNLNHDAMYWYRQDPGQGLRLIYYSQIVNDFQKGDIAEGYSVSREKKESFPLTVTSAQKNPTAFYLCASSIPGGGYTFGSGTRLTVV.

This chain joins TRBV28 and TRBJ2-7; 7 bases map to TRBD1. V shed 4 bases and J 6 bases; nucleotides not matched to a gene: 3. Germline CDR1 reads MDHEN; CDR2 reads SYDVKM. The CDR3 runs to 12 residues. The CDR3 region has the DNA TGTGCCAGCAGTTCCAGGGGGATCGAGCAGTACTTC. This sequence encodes CASSSRGIEQYF.

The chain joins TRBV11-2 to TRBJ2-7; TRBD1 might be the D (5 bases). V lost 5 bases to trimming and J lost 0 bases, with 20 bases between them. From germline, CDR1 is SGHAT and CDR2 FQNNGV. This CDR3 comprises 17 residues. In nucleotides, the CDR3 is TGTGCCAGCAGCCTACGGATGCTGGACATGAGCTCCTACGAGCAGTACTTC. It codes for CASSLRMLDMSSYEQYF. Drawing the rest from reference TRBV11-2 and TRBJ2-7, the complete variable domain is EAGVAQSPRYKIIEKRQSVAFWCNPISGHATLYWYQQILGQGPKLLIQFQNNGVVDDSQLPKDRFSAERLKGVDSTLKIQPAKLEDSAVYLCASSLRMLDMSSYEQYFGPGTRLTVT.

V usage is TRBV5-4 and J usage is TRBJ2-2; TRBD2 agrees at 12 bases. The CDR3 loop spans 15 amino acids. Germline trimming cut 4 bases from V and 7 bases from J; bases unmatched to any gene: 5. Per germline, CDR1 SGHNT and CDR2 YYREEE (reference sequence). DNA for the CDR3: TGTGCCAGCAGCCCTACTAGCGGGAGGAGCGGGGAGCTGTTTTTT. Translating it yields CASSPTSGRSGELFF.

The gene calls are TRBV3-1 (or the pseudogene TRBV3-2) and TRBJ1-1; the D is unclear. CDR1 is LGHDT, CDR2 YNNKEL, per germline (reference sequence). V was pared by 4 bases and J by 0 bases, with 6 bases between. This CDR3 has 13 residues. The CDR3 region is CASSPSMNTEAFF. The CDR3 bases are TGTGCCAGCAGCCCAAGCATGAACACTGAAGCTTTCTTT.

The CDR3 loop reads CASSIGTGDYEQYF. In DNA form, the CDR3 reads TGTGCCAGTAGTATCGGGACAGGGGACTACGAGCAGTACTTC. J is TRBJ2-7 and V is TRBV19; 10 bases align to TRBD1. The V gene's germline CDR1 is LNHDA and CDR2 SQIVND (reference sequence). This CDR3 spans 14 amino acids. V lost 3 bases and J lost 3; bases outside the gene matches: 2.

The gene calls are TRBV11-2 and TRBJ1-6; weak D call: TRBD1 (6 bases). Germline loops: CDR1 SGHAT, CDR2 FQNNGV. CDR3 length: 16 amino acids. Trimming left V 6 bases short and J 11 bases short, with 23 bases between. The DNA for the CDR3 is TGTGCCAGCAGATTAAACAACCGGGACACCAGGCCACCCCTCCACTTT. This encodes CASRLNNRDTRPPLHF.

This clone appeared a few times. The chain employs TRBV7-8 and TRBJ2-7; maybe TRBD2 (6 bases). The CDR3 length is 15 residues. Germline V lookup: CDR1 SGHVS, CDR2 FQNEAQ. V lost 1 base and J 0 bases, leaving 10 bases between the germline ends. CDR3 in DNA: TGTGCCAGCAGCTTAGAGACGGGAGACTCCTACGAGCAGTACTTC. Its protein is CASSLETGDSYEQYF.

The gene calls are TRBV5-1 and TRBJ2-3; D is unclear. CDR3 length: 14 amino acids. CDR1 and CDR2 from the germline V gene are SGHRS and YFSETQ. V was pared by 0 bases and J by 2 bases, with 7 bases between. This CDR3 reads CASSLGSYTDTQYF. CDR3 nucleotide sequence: TGCGCCAGCAGCTTGGGTAGCTACACAGATACGCAGTATTTT. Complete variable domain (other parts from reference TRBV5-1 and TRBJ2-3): KAGVTQTPRYLIKTRGQQVTLSCSPISGHRSVSWYQQTPGQGLQFLFEYFSETQRNKGNFPGRFSGRQFSNSRSEMNVSTLELGDSALYLCASSLGSYTDTQYFGPGTRLTVL.

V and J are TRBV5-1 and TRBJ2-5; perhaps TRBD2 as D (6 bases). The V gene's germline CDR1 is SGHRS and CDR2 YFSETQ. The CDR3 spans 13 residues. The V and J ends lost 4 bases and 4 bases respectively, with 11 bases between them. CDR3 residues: CASSRGTLETQYF. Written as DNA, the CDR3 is TGCGCCAGCAGCCGGGGGACGTTAGAGACCCAGTACTTC. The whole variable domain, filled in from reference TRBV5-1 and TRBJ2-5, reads KAGVTQTPRYLIKTRGQQVTLSCSPISGHRSVSWYQQTPGQGLQFLFEYFSETQRNKGNFPGRFSGRQFSNSRSEMNVSTLELGDSALYLCASSRGTLETQYFGPGTRLLVL.

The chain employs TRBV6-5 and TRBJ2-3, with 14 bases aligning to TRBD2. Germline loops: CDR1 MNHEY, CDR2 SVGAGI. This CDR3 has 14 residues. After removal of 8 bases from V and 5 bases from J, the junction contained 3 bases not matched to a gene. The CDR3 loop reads CASRGLAGVDTQYF. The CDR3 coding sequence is TGTGCCAGCCGGGGACTAGCGGGAGTAGATACGCAGTATTTT.

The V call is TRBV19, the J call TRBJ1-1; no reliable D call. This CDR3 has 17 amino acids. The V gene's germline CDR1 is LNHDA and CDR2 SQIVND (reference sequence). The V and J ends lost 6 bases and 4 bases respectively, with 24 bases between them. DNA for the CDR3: TGTGCCAGTAGCCCTCCGGCCCTGACAAAAGGAGGCACTGAAGCTTTCTTT. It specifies CASSPPALTKGGTEAFF.

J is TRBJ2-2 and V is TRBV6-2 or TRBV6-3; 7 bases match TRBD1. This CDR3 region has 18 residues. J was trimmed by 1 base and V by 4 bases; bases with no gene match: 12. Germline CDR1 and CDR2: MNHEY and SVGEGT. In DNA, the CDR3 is TGTGCCAGCAGTTCTCCCTTCCTGGGGACAGAGAACACCGGGGAGCTGTTTTTT. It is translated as CASSSPFLGTENTGELFF.

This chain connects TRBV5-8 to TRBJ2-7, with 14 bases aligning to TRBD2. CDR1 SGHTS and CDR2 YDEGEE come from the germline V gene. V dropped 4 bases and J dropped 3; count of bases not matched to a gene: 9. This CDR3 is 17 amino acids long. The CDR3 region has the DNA TGTGCCAGCAGCCGCGGAGGGACTAGCGGGAGTCTCTACGAGCAGTACTTC. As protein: CASSRGGTSGSLYEQYF.

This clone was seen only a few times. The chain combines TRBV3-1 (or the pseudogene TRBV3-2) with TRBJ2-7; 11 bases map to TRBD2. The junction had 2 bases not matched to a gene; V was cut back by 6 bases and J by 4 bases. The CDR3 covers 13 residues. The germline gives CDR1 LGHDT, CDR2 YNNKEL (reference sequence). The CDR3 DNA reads TGTGCCAGCAGTCGGACTAGCGGGTACGAGCAGTACTTC. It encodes CASSRTSGYEQYF.

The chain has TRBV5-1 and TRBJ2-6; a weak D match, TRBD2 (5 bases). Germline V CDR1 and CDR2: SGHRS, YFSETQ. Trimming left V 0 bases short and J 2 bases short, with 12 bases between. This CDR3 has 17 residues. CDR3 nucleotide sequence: TGCGCCAGCAGCTTGGACGTCGGGGTTCCTGGGGCCAACGTCCTGACTTTC. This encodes CASSLDVGVPGANVLTF.

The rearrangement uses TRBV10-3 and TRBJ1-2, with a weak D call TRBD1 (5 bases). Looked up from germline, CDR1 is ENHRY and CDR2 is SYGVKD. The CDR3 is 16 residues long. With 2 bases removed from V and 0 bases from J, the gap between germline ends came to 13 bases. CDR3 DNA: TGTGCCATCAGTGAGCCGCGGGACGGTCCTAACTATGGCTACACCTTC. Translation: CAISEPRDGPNYGYTF.

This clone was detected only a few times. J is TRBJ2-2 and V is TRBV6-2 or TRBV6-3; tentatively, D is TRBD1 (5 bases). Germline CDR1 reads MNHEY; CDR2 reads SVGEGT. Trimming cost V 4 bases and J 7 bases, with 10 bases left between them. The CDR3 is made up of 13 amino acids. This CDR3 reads CASSLQDLGELFF. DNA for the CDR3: TGTGCCAGCAGTTTACAGGACCTCGGGGAGCTGTTTTTT.

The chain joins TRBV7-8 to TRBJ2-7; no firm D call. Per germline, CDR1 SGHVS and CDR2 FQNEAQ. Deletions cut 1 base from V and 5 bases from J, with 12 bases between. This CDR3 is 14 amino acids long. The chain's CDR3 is CASSLESGWDEQYF. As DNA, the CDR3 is TGTGCCAGCAGCTTAGAGTCCGGGTGGGACGAGCAGTACTTC.

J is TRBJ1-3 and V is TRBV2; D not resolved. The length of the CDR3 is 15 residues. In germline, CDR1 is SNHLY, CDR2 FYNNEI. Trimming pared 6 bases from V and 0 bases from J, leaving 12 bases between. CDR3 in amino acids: CASSYNQPSGNTIYF. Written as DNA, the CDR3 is TGTGCCAGCAGCTATAACCAACCCTCTGGAAACACCATATATTTT.

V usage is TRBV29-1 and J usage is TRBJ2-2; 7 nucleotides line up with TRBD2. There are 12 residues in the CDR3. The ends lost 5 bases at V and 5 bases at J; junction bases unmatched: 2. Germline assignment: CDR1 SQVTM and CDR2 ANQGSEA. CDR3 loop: CSVRRETGELFF. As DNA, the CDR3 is TGCAGCGTTCGGCGGGAGACCGGGGAGCTGTTTTTT.

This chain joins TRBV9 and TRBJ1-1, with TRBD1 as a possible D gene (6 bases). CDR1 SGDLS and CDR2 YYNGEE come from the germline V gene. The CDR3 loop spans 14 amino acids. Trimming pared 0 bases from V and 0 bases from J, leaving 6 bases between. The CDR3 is CASSVGQVNTEAFF. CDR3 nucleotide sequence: TGTGCCAGCAGCGTAGGACAGGTGAACACTGAAGCTTTCTTT. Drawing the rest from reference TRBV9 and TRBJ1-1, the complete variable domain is DSGVTQTPKHLITATGQRVTLRCSPRSGDLSVYWYQQSLDQGLQFLIQYYNGEERAKGNILERFSAQQFPDLHSELNLSSLELGDSALYFCASSVGQVNTEAFFGQGTRLTVV.

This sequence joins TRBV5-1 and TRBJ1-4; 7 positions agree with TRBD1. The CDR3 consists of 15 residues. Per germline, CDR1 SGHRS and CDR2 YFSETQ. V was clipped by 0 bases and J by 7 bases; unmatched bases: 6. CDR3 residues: CASSLAGAGGEKLFF. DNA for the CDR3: TGCGCCAGCAGCTTGGCAGGGGCAGGGGGTGAAAAACTGTTTTTT.

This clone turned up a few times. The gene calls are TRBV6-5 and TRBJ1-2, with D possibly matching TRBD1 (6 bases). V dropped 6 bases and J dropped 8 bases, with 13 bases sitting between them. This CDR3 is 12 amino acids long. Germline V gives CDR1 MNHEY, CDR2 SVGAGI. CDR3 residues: CASRTGPAGYTF. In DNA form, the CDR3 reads TGTGCCAGCAGAACAGGGCCCGCGGGCTACACCTTC.

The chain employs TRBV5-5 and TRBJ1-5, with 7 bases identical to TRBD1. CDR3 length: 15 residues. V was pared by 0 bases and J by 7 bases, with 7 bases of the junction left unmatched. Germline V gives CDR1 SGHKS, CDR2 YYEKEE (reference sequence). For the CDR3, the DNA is TGTGCCAGCAGCTTGGGGGACAGAGAGAGCCAGCCCCAGCATTTT. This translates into CASSLGDRESQPQHF.

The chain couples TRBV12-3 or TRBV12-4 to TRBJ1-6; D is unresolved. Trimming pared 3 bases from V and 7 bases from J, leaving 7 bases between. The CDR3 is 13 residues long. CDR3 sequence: CASSFEVNSPLHF. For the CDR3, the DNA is TGTGCCAGCAGTTTCGAGGTGAATTCACCCCTCCACTTT.

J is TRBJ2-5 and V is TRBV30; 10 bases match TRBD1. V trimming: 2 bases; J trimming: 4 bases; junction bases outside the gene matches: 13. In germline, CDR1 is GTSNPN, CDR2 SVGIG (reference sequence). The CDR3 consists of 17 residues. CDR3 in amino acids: CAWSSWTDRGLRETQYF. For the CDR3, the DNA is TGTGCCTGGAGTTCTTGGACAGACAGGGGGCTTCGAGAGACCCAGTACTTC.

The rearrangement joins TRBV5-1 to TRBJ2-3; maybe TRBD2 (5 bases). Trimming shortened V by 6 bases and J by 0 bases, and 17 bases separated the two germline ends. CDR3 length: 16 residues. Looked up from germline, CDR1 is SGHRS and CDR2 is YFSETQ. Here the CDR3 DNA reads TGCGCCAGCACCCCGCGTGGCGGGTCTAGCACAGATACGCAGTATTTT. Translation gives CASTPRGGSSTDTQYF.

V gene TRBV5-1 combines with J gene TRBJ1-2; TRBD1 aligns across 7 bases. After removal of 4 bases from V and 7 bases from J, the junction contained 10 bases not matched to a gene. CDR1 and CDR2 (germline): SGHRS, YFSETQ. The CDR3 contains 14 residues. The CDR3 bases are TGCGCCAGCAGCCTCGGCGACAGGGCAAGTGGCTACACCTTC. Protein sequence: CASSLGDRASGYTF.

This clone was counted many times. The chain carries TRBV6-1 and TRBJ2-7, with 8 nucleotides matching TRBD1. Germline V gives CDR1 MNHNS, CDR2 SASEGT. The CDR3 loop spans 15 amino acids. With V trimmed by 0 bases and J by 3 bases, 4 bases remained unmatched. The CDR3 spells CASSEASTGGYEQYF. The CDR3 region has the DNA TGTGCCAGCAGTGAAGCAAGCACAGGGGGCTACGAGCAGTACTTC.